The text below deals with one T cell receptor beta chain. This CDR3 has 14 residues. V gave up 3 bases and J gave up 4 bases; unmatched junction bases: 5. The data originate from a study of patients and donors after allogeneic stem cell transplantation. TCRdb ran MiXCR on the RT-PCR reads and lists one entry per CDR3 protein. The sample records about a million distinct CDR3 sequences, roughly 18% being singletons. The chain recombines TRBV12-3 or TRBV12-4 with TRBJ1-2; 7 bases match TRBD1. The sequencing sample was made of blood, either unsorted or a sorted T cell fraction (not recorded which). This clonotype was sampled from a human donor who was either an allogeneic HSCT recipient or a stem cell or donor lymphocyte infusion donor (not recorded which). It is not recorded whose cells these are; they may come from a transplant donor. In nucleotides, the CDR3 is TGTGCCAGCAGTTTTCGTCCAGGGGGCTATGGCTACACCTTC. This codes for CASSFRPGGYGYTF.